One sample yielded the 20 T cell receptor beta chains listed below, sequenced in a study of cytomegalovirus exposure and HLA in healthy donors. Primers for the PCR totalled 60 Vbeta and 13 Jbeta. Only in-frame clones appear in the TCRdb table, and some are missing; sequencing was by immunoSEQ multiplex PCR. The sample totals about 70,000 clones. Input material: PBMCs. The source is a female donor in good health and CMV-seropositive.

The chain combines TRBV15 with TRBJ1-3; D not resolved. The CDR3 loop spans 17 amino acids. V was trimmed by 0 bases and J by 4 bases, leaving 16 bases between them. From germline, CDR1 is LNHNV and CDR2 YYDKDF (reference sequence). CDR3 in DNA: TGTGCCACCAGCAGAGAACCCGGGTACTATCCAGGAAACACCATATATTTT. This gives the protein CATSREPGYYPGNTIYF.

In the case of this clone: One junction end disagrees with the germline gene, perhaps due to a read error. The chain uses TRBV18 and TRBJ2-7, with TRBD1 identical over 11 bases. This CDR3 contains 16 residues. Germline CDR1 is KGHSH and CDR2 is LQKENI. Here the CDR3 DNA reads TGTGCCAGCTTACCAGGGACAGGGGGGGATACCTACGAGCAGTACTTC. This gives the protein CASLPGTGGDTYEQYF.

The chain has TRBV7-2 and TRBJ1-4, with TRBD1 matching 8 bases. CDR3 size: 15 residues. Per the germline V gene, CDR1 is SGHTA and CDR2 is FQGNSA. V dropped 5 bases and J dropped 8; count of bases not matched to a gene: 10. The CDR3 DNA is TGTGCCAGCAGCGCGCTCGGACAGGGAGGGGAAAAACTGTTTTTT. Residues: CASSALGQGGEKLFF.

The chain employs TRBV7-9 and TRBJ2-7, with D maybe TRBD1 (6 bases). Germline V gene lookup returns CDR1 SEHNR and CDR2 FQNEAQ (reference sequence). Trimming cost V 5 bases and J 7 bases, with 27 bases left between them. The length of the CDR3 is 17 residues. This chain's CDR3 is CASSQISLGHGWGEQYF. In DNA form, the CDR3 reads TGTGCCAGCAGCCAAATCTCTCTGGGACATGGGTGGGGGGAGCAGTACTTC.

The chain carries TRBV6-1 and TRBJ1-5; D is ambiguous. Deletions cut 5 bases from V and 7 bases from J, with 12 bases between. This CDR3 is 13 amino acids long. CDR1 and CDR2 from the germline V gene are MNHNS and SASEGT. This CDR3 is CASSLNQEQPQHF. CDR3 nucleotide sequence: TGTGCCAGCAGTCTTAATCAGGAACAGCCCCAGCATTTT.

The J gene is TRBJ1-1, the V gene TRBV9; D may be TRBD1 (6 bases). Looked up from germline, CDR1 is SGDLS and CDR2 is YYNGEE. This CDR3 region has 14 residues. V was clipped by 4 bases and J by 1 base, with 11 bases between them. Here the CDR3 reads CASSTQGTNTEAFF. In DNA form, the CDR3 reads TGTGCCAGCAGCACACAGGGAACGAACACTGAAGCTTTCTTT. The entire variable domain, with the rest obtained from reference TRBV9 and TRBJ1-1, is as follows: DSGVTQTPKHLITATGQRVTLRCSPRSGDLSVYWYQQSLDQGLQFLIQYYNGEERAKGNILERFSAQQFPDLHSELNLSSLELGDSALYFCASSTQGTNTEAFFGQGTRLTVV.

The chain uses TRBV19 and TRBJ1-5, with D possibly matching TRBD1 (5 bases). V lost 0 bases and J lost 7, with 10 bases in between. Germline-derived CDR1 and CDR2 are LNHDA and SQIVND (reference sequence). The CDR3 is 14 amino acids. CDR3 sequence (DNA): TGTGCCAGTAGTATAGATAGGGGAGGGCAGCCCCAGCATTTT. This encodes CASSIDRGGQPQHF.

CDR3 sequence reads: CASSLLAAGYNEQFF. The CDR3 DNA is TGTGCCAGCAGTTTACTAGCGGCGGGCTACAATGAGCAGTTCTTC. This rearrangement joins TRBV27 to TRBJ2-1; 7 bases fit TRBD2. There are 15 residues in the CDR3. CDR1 MNHEY and CDR2 SMNVEV come from the germline V gene (reference sequence). V shed 2 bases, J shed 3 bases, and the junction held 4 bases outside the gene matches.

The chain recombines TRBV9 with TRBJ1-1; D is uncertain. V was clipped by 0 bases and J by 0 bases, with 9 bases between them. The CDR3 extends over 15 amino acids. Per germline, CDR1 SGDLS and CDR2 YYNGEE. The CDR3 DNA reads as TGTGCCAGCAGCGTAGTATGGGAGATGAACACTGAAGCTTTCTTT. Encoded protein: CASSVVWEMNTEAFF.

The rearrangement uses TRBV2 and TRBJ2-3, with 7 bases fitting TRBD1. Per germline, CDR1 SNHLY and CDR2 FYNNEI. V shed 6 bases and J 13 bases; nucleotides not matched to a gene: 13. The CDR3 extends over 13 amino acids. The chain's CDR3 is CASSPLPGQREYF. CDR3 nucleotides: TGTGCCAGCAGCCCCCTACCGGGACAGAGGGAGTATTTT.

The rearrangement joins TRBV4-3 to TRBJ1-2, with D tentatively TRBD1 (5 bases). The V end was cut by 0 bases, the J end by 4 bases, with 15 bases between. The CDR3 runs 16 residues. Germline CDR1 is LGHNA and CDR2 is YSLEER. The CDR3 reads CASSQDSEGEGYGYTF. The CDR3 nucleotides read TGCGCCAGCAGCCAAGATTCGGAAGGGGAAGGCTATGGCTACACCTTC.

The chain is built from TRBV5-4 and TRBJ2-2; D call uncertain. The V gene lost 4 bases and the J gene lost 7 bases, with 11 bases spanning the gap. The germline CDR1 and CDR2 sequences are SGHNT and YYREEE (reference sequence). This CDR3 is 13 amino acids long. CDR3 nucleotide sequence: TGTGCCAGCAGCCCCCGTCTCGGCGGGGAGCTGTTTTTT. It encodes CASSPRLGGELFF.

This chain uses TRBV7-2 with TRBJ1-3, with a possible D match to TRBD1 (5 bases). V lost 2 bases to trimming and J lost 8 bases, with 10 bases between them. This CDR3 is 13 amino acids long. The germline V gene encodes CDR1 SGHTA and CDR2 FQGNSA. The CDR3 loop reads CASSLTREDTIYF. Written as DNA, the CDR3 is TGTGCCAGCAGCTTAACCAGGGAGGACACCATATATTTT. Full variable domain (outside the CDR3, taken from reference TRBV7-2 and TRBJ1-3): GAGVSQSPSNKVTEKGKDVELRCDPISGHTALYWYRQSLGQGLEFLIYFQGNSAPDKSGLPSDRFSAERTGGSVSTLTIQRTQQEDSAVYLCASSLTREDTIYFGEGSWLTVV.

This sequence joins TRBV30 and TRBJ2-2; D may be TRBD2 (5 bases). The CDR3 sequence is 14 residues long. Trimming stripped 5 bases from V and 9 bases from J, with 19 bases between. Looked up from germline, CDR1 is GTSNPN and CDR2 is SVGIG (reference sequence). CDR3 residues: CAWLSEGSVRELFF. The CDR3, as DNA: TGTGCCTGGCTATCGGAAGGGAGTGTCAGGGAGCTGTTTTTT. The full variable domain, completed using reference TRBV30 and TRBJ2-2, is SQTIHQWPATLVQPVGSPLSLECTVEGTSNPNLYWYRQAAGRGLQLLFYSVGIGQISSEVPQNLSASRPQDRQFILSSKKLLLSDSGFYLCAWLSEGSVRELFFGEGSRLTVL.

In the case of this clone: The junction does not match germline at one end; this may be a read error. The chain uses TRBV30 and TRBJ1-6; no clear D gene. This CDR3 is built from 15 residues. CDR1 and CDR2 (germline): GTSNPN, SVGIG (reference sequence). The DNA of the CDR3 is TGTGCCGGGAGTGTTCATAGAGTCCCCCGAGCACCCCTCCACTTT. Its protein is CAGSVHRVPRAPLHF.

The chain couples TRBV7-9 to TRBJ1-4; 9 nucleotides agree with TRBD1. This CDR3 is 16 amino acids long. Trimming at V came to 5 bases and at J to 7 bases, leaving 11 bases not matched to a gene. CDR1 and CDR2 from the germline V gene are SEHNR and FQNEAQ (reference sequence). The CDR3 nucleotides read TGTGCCAGCAGCCCCACCTCCGGGACAGGGAGTGAAAAACTGTTTTTT. Translating it yields CASSPTSGTGSEKLFF.

The chain couples TRBV5-4 to TRBJ2-3; TRBD2 aligns across 11 bases. CDR3 size: 15 residues. Germline trimming cut 0 bases from V and 6 bases from J; bases unmatched to any gene: 3. Per the germline V gene, CDR1 is SGHNT and CDR2 is YYREEE (reference sequence). CDR3: CASSLVAGGTDTQYF. The CDR3 DNA reads TGTGCCAGCAGCTTGGTAGCGGGGGGGACCGATACGCAGTATTTT.

The V gene is TRBV5-1, the J gene TRBJ2-1, with D perhaps matching TRBD2 (6 bases). The V gene's germline CDR1 is SGHRS and CDR2 YFSETQ. Trimming took off 7 bases at V and 12 bases at J, with 23 bases between the two ends. The CDR3 loop spans 14 amino acids. Here the CDR3 DNA reads TGCGCCAGCGGGGAAGGGACTGAGGGCGTTGGGCAGTTCTTC. The encoded protein is CASGEGTEGVGQFF.

The chain is built from TRBV18 and TRBJ1-2; D remains ambiguous. CDR3 length: 14 residues. Trimming stripped 1 base from V and 2 bases from J, with 8 bases between. CDR1 and CDR2 (germline): KGHSH, LQKENI. DNA for the CDR3: TGTGCCAGCTCACCACAAAAGGAGAACTATGGCTACACCTTC. Its translation: CASSPQKENYGYTF. Looking up the rest from reference TRBV18 and TRBJ1-2 gives the full variable domain: NAGVMQNPRHLVRRRGQEARLRCSPMKGHSHVYWYRQLPEEGLKFMVYLQKENIIDESGMPKERFSAEFPKEGPSILRIQQVVRGDSAAYFCASSPQKENYGYTFGSGTRLTVV.

The chain links TRBV5-4 to TRBJ2-7; TRBD2 aligns across 13 bases. The CDR3 totals 16 residues. Per the germline V gene, CDR1 is SGHNT and CDR2 is YYREEE (reference sequence). V was pared by 4 bases and J by 2 bases, with 6 bases of the junction left unmatched. The CDR3 here is CASSLGLAGNAYEQYF. CDR3 bases: TGTGCCAGCAGCCTGGGACTAGCGGGGAACGCCTACGAGCAGTACTTC.